The 4 T cell receptor beta chains presented below share a single source sample, sequenced in a study of blood T cell repertoires in COVID-19 (dated by TCRdb to about 2020). The method behind the library was the immunoSEQ multiplex PCR assay. TCRdb's version of the immuneACCESS table is confined to in-frame rearrangements and falls short of the full clone set. An unresolved V gene accounts for under half of the shortfall where checked; the remainder is of unknown origin. Present in this sample are a few hundred thousand clones, roughly 90% of which were seen just once. Roughly 18% of the sample is held by the ten biggest clonotypes. The specimen was PBMCs or T cells enriched from blood (not recorded which). Receptor source: a woman in her 30s who had recovered from COVID-19.

The table lists this clone with a count of one. The CDR3 here is CASSLREGAYTEAFF. Here the CDR3 DNA reads TGTGCCAGCAGCTTGAGAGAGGGGGCATATACTGAAGCTTTCTTT. The chain combines TRBV5-5 with TRBJ1-1, with 7 bases matching TRBD1. CDR1 and CDR2 from the germline V gene are SGHKS and YYEKEE (reference sequence). Trimming at V came to 1 base and at J to 5 bases, leaving 8 bases not matched to a gene. This CDR3 has 15 amino acids.

The chain joins TRBV28 to TRBJ1-3, with a possible D match to TRBD1 (6 bases). This CDR3 is built from 16 residues. V gave up 1 base and J gave up 0 bases, with 10 bases separating them. The germline gives CDR1 MDHEN, CDR2 SYDVKM. This chain's CDR3 is CASSLLQGYSGNTIYF. Here the CDR3 DNA reads TGTGCCAGCAGTTTATTACAGGGATACTCTGGAAACACCATATATTTT.

In DNA form, the CDR3 reads TGTGCCAGCAGCCCATGGGGGGACCAAACGAACAATGAGCAGTTCTTC. It translates to CASSPWGDQTNNEQFF. J is TRBJ2-1 and V is TRBV28, with a possible D match to TRBD2 (6 bases). Germline CDR1 is MDHEN and CDR2 is SYDVKM. V was trimmed by 6 bases and J by 5 bases, leaving 20 bases between them. CDR3 length: 16 amino acids. The variable domain in full, completed from reference TRBV28 and TRBJ2-1, reads DVKVTQSSRYLVKRTGEKVFLECVQDMDHENMFWYRQDPGLGLRLIYFSYDVKMKEKGDIPEGYSVSREKKERFSLILESASTNQTSMYLCASSPWGDQTNNEQFFGPGTRLTVL.

The CDR3 protein is CASSFDRSSYNEQFF. The CDR3 bases are TGTGCCAGCAGCTTTGACAGGAGCTCCTACAATGAGCAGTTCTTC. The chain links TRBV7-9 to TRBJ2-1; possibly TRBD1 for D (6 bases). With 3 bases removed from V and 0 bases from J, the gap between germline ends came to 9 bases. The CDR3 sequence is 15 residues long. CDR1 SEHNR and CDR2 FQNEAQ come from the germline V gene (reference sequence).